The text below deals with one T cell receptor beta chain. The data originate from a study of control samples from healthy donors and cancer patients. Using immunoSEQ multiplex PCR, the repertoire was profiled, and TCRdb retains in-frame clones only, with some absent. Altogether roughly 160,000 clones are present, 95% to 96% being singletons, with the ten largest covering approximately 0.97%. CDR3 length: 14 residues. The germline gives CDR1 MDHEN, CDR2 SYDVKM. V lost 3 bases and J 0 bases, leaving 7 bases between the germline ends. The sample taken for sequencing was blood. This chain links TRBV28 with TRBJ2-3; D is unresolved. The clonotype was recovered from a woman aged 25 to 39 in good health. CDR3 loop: CASSLGSSTDTQYF. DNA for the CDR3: TGTGCCAGCAGTTTGGGCAGCAGCACAGATACGCAGTATTTT.